A selection of T cell receptor beta chains follows, all from one sample in a study of T-cell reconstitution after alpha-beta-depleted transplantation in children. TCRdb itself ran the PCR reads through MiXCR, one entry per CDR3 protein. This repertoire shows 100,000 to 150,000 distinct CDR3 sequences, roughly 23% found once; its top ten account for about 10%. The material was PBMCs, mostly from graft donor cells, obtained 180 days after TCRalphabeta/CD19-depleted stem cell transplant. These receptors all stem from a male patient between 2 and 10 years old who had a stem cell transplant for chronic granulomatous disease, so the T cells may come from the graft donor. CDR3s leave out the opening cysteine and the closing phenylalanine or tryptophan. Each record gives: J gene, clone size, V gene, CDR3 protein. Not all rows give a size; the values are once, few, many and, for expanded clones, a class.

j_gene: TRBJ2-6
abundance: NA
v_gene: TRBV12-3/TRBV12-4
CDR3aa: ASTWRSSGANGLT

j_gene: TRBJ1-5
abundance: NA
v_gene: TRBV12-3/TRBV12-4
CDR3aa: ASSLVAGEGNQPQH

j_gene: TRBJ2-7
abundance: NA
v_gene: TRBV20-1
CDR3aa: SARSGTRGYEQY

j_gene: TRBJ2-7
abundance: NA
v_gene: TRBV5-1
CDR3aa: ASSLWDSSYEQY

j_gene: TRBJ2-1
abundance: NA
v_gene: TRBV5-1
CDR3aa: ASSLDLRERPYNEQF

j_gene: TRBJ2-3
abundance: many
v_gene: TRBV4-3
CDR3aa: ASSQDPTGIGTQY

j_gene: TRBJ1-6
abundance: NA
v_gene: TRBV20-1
CDR3aa: SAREKSWARVLSPLH

j_gene: TRBJ2-1
abundance: many
v_gene: TRBV4-3
CDR3aa: ASSQERGLTINEQF

j_gene: TRBJ2-1
abundance: many
v_gene: TRBV27
CDR3aa: ASKTAIRNEQF

j_gene: TRBJ2-1
abundance: few
v_gene: TRBV25-1
CDR3aa: ASEPVGENEQF

j_gene: TRBJ2-7
abundance: many
v_gene: TRBV29-1
CDR3aa: SVALLGAGEQY

j_gene: TRBJ2-3
abundance: NA
v_gene: TRBV7-3
CDR3aa: ASSHYRRGGTDTQY

j_gene: TRBJ1-1
abundance: few
v_gene: TRBV12-3/TRBV12-4
CDR3aa: ASSVNGLTEAF

j_gene: TRBJ2-5
abundance: many
v_gene: TRBV20-1
CDR3aa: SARGRQETQY

j_gene: TRBJ2-5
abundance: many
v_gene: TRBV5-1
CDR3aa: ASSLRRNQETQY

j_gene: TRBJ2-1
abundance: NA
v_gene: TRBV6-5
CDR3aa: ASSYRLAGVGNEQF

j_gene: TRBJ2-5
abundance: few
v_gene: TRBV29-1
CDR3aa: SAEPGRNQETQY

j_gene: TRBJ2-7
abundance: many
v_gene: TRBV5-5
CDR3aa: ASSLVGGESYEQY

j_gene: TRBJ2-2
abundance: few
v_gene: TRBV12-3/TRBV12-4
CDR3aa: ASSPQGFSNTGELF

j_gene: TRBJ2-2
abundance: few
v_gene: TRBV29-1
CDR3aa: SVEERTKGSTGELF

j_gene: TRBJ2-1
abundance: NA
v_gene: TRBV5-8
CDR3aa: ASSGAGTAYNEQF

j_gene: TRBJ2-7
abundance: many
v_gene: TRBV12-3/TRBV12-4
CDR3aa: ASRPREGALN

j_gene: TRBJ2-1
abundance: NA
v_gene: TRBV11-2
CDR3aa: ASSLMDNEQF

j_gene: TRBJ1-6
abundance: many
v_gene: TRBV6-5
CDR3aa: ASRTASAPLH

j_gene: TRBJ2-3
abundance: NA
v_gene: TRBV5-1
CDR3aa: ASSLASPTDTQY

j_gene: TRBJ2-7
abundance: NA
v_gene: TRBV7-2
CDR3aa: ASRGQPSDEQY

j_gene: TRBJ2-1
abundance: NA
v_gene: TRBV27
CDR3aa: ASSLTRLAGGNEQF

j_gene: TRBJ2-1
abundance: many
v_gene: TRBV5-1
CDR3aa: ASSLGRGRTRSSYNEQF

j_gene: TRBJ2-7
abundance: few
v_gene: TRBV12-3/TRBV12-4
CDR3aa: ASSLGAGSYEQY

j_gene: TRBJ1-2
abundance: NA
v_gene: TRBV12-3/TRBV12-4
CDR3aa: ASRRTGQGVGGYT

j_gene: TRBJ2-1
abundance: few
v_gene: TRBV20-1
CDR3aa: SARLAGDLIYNEQF

j_gene: TRBJ2-1
abundance: many
v_gene: TRBV20-1
CDR3aa: SANPGLAGNEQF

j_gene: TRBJ2-2
abundance: NA
v_gene: TRBV12-3/TRBV12-4
CDR3aa: ASSFSENTGELF

j_gene: TRBJ2-6
abundance: few
v_gene: TRBV20-1
CDR3aa: SARDGAGPGDSGANVLT

j_gene: TRBJ2-3
abundance: NA
v_gene: TRBV20-1
CDR3aa: SARVRNTQY

j_gene: TRBJ2-7
abundance: many
v_gene: TRBV5-5
CDR3aa: ASSRRPGQGPYEQY

j_gene: TRBJ2-7
abundance: many
v_gene: TRBV20-1
CDR3aa: SARVASGSLGYEQY

j_gene: TRBJ2-1
abundance: NA
v_gene: TRBV29-1
CDR3aa: SVVGGLAGVNEQF

j_gene: TRBJ2-5
abundance: many
v_gene: TRBV6-5
CDR3aa: ASSHSLAGTGETQY

j_gene: TRBJ2-1
abundance: NA
v_gene: TRBV28
CDR3aa: ASRMSETQGYNEQF

j_gene: TRBJ2-3
abundance: many
v_gene: TRBV29-1
CDR3aa: SVVAVPSTDTQY

j_gene: TRBJ2-1
abundance: many
v_gene: TRBV18
CDR3aa: ASSPSGLAFYNEQF

j_gene: TRBJ2-1
abundance: few
v_gene: TRBV4-3
CDR3aa: ASSMDRGPYNEQF

j_gene: TRBJ2-2
abundance: NA
v_gene: TRBV12-3/TRBV12-4
CDR3aa: ASSLDLVESNTGELF

j_gene: TRBJ2-7
abundance: NA
v_gene: TRBV27
CDR3aa: ASSSSWAATSYEQY

j_gene: TRBJ2-1
abundance: many
v_gene: TRBV7-3
CDR3aa: ASSSGSWWVGGGSYNEQF

j_gene: TRBJ2-4
abundance: many
v_gene: TRBV5-1
CDR3aa: ASSLEAAQGDIQY

j_gene: TRBJ2-7
abundance: few
v_gene: TRBV7-8
CDR3aa: ASSLSGRAYEQY

j_gene: TRBJ2-2
abundance: few
v_gene: TRBV10-3
CDR3aa: AISAHLDTGELF

j_gene: TRBJ1-1
abundance: many
v_gene: TRBV7-9
CDR3aa: ASSPSLTGRAEAF

j_gene: TRBJ2-3
abundance: NA
v_gene: TRBV9
CDR3aa: ASSVWSGRTDTQY

j_gene: TRBJ2-3
abundance: many
v_gene: TRBV19
CDR3aa: ACINLTGTSTDTQY

j_gene: TRBJ2-5
abundance: NA
v_gene: TRBV20-1
CDR3aa: SARDGVIQETQY

j_gene: TRBJ2-7
abundance: few
v_gene: TRBV12-3/TRBV12-4
CDR3aa: ASSLRLRGRSYEQY